This T cell receptor (beta chain) derives from a study of beta chain features in type 1 diabetes. Germline CDR1 MNHEY, CDR2 SVGAGI. V dropped 6 bases and J dropped 2 bases, with 16 bases sitting between them. This CDR3 spans 15 amino acids. All of the isolated RNA was reverse transcribed, so expressed TCRB transcripts were sequenced. Data came from immunoSEQ multiplex PCR; TCRdb stores just in-frame clones and leaves some out. The profile shows roughly 610,000 clones, about 16% of them singletons. In this sample, this clone turned up a few times. The sample was naive CD4+ T cells from blood. The TCR comes from a man aged 18-30 years in good health. The chain employs TRBV6-5 and TRBJ1-1; TRBD1 is a possible D gene (6 bases). The CDR3 DNA follows: TGTGCCAGCAGAACCCGTTCCGGGGGCAACACTGAAGCTTTCTTT. Protein product: CASRTRSGGNTEAFF.